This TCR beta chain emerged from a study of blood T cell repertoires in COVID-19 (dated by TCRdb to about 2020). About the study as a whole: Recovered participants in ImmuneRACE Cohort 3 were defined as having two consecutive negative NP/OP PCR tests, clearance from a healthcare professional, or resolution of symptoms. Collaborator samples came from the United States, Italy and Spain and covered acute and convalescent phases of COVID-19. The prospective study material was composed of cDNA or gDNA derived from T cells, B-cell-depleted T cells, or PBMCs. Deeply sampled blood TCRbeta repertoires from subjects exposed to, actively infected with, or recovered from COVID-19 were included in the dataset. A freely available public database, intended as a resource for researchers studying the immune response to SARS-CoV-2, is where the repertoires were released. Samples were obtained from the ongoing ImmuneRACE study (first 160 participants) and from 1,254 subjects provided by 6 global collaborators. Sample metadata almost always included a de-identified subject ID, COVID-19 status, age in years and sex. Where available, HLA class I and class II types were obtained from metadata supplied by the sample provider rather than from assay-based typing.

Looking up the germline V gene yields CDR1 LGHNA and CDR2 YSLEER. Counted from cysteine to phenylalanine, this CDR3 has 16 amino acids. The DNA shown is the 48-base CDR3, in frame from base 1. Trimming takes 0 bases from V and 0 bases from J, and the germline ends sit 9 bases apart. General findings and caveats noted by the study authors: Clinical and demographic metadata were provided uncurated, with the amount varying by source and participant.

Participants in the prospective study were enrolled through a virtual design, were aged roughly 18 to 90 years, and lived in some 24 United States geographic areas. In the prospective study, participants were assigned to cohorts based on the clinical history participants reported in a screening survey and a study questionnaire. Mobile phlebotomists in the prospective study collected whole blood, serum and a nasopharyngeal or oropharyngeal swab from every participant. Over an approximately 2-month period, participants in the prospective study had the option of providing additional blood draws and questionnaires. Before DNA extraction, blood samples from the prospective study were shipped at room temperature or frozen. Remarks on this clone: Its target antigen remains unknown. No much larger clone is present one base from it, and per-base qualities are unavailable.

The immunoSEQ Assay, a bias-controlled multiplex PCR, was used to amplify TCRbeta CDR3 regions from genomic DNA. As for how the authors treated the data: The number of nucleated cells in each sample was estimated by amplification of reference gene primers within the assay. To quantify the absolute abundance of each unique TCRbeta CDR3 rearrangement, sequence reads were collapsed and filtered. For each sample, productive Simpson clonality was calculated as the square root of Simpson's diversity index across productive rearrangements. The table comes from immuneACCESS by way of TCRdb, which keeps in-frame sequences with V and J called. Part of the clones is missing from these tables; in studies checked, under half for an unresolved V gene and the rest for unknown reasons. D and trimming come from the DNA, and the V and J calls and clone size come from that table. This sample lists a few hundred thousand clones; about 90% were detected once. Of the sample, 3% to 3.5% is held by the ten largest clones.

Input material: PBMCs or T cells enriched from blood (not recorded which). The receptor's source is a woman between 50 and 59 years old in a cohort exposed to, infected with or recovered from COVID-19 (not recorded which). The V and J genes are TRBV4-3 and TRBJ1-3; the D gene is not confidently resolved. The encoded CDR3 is CASSQDYRLSGNTIYF. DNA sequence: TGCGCCAGCAGCCAAGATTATCGACTCTCTGGAAACACCATATATTTT.